The 5 T cell receptor beta chains reported below all come from one sample, sequenced in a study of T cells in Graves' hyperthyroidism and ophthalmopathy. Researchers amplified the TCR beta CDR3 regions from RNA transcripts. With the HTBI primer set, the TCR CDR3 went through a first round of RT-PCR. TCRdb passed the multiplex PCR reads through MiXCR, listing each CDR3 protein once. This sample has some 400,000 distinct CDR3 sequences, with about 15% found just once. The sample consisted of blood. These TCRs come from a woman between 55 and 75 years old with Graves' hyperthyroidism.

In this sample, this clonotype turned up many times. The chain uses TRBV5-8 and TRBJ2-5; TRBD1 might be the D (5 bases). Germline assignment: CDR1 SGHTS and CDR2 YDEGEE. V lost 4 bases, J lost 1 base, and 14 bases lay in between. The CDR3 sequence is 15 residues long. This chain's CDR3 is CASSRGLTAQETQYF. CDR3 coding DNA: TGTGCCAGCAGCCGTGGTCTGACAGCCCAAGAGACCCAGTACTTC.

The CDR3 region is CATPTGTSTDTQYF. Written as DNA, the CDR3 is TGTGCCACCCCAACCGGGACAAGCACAGATACGCAGTATTTT. The genes are TRBV2 and TRBJ2-3, with a possible D match to TRBD1 (6 bases). The CDR3 runs 14 residues. Trimming shortened V by 10 bases and J by 0 bases, and 14 bases separated the two germline ends. Germline V lookup: CDR1 SNHLY, CDR2 FYNNEI.

This clonotype has a count of ten or more. The chain carries TRBV7-8 and TRBJ1-1; 7 nucleotides match TRBD1. CDR3 length equals 16 residues. Germline V gene sequence: CDR1 SGHVS, CDR2 FQNEAQ. V shed 0 bases and J 3 bases; nucleotides not matched to a gene: 7. The CDR3 sequence: CASSLADRLWDTEAFF. CDR3 nucleotides: TGTGCCAGCAGCTTAGCGGACAGGCTATGGGACACTGAAGCTTTCTTT.

The chain carries TRBV4-1 and TRBJ1-5; TRBD1 might be the D (6 bases). Germline assignment: CDR1 MGHRA and CDR2 YSYEKL. Deletions cut 2 bases from V and 6 bases from J, with 17 bases between. The CDR3 runs 16 residues. In DNA, the CDR3 is TGCGCCAGCAGCCAATCCCAGGGGAGCCGTGGTCAGCCCCAGCATTTT. Translation: CASSQSQGSRGQPQHF.

This clonotype appeared many times. V and J are TRBV7-3 and TRBJ2-1, with 11 bases matching TRBD2. The CDR3 has 16 amino acids. Germline CDR1 reads SGHTA; CDR2 reads FQGTGA. The V and J ends lost 5 bases and 7 bases, in that order; junction bases with no gene match: 10. CDR3 loop: CASSPHSGRAINEQFF. CDR3 in DNA: TGTGCCAGCAGCCCACATAGCGGGAGGGCGATTAATGAGCAGTTCTTC. Filled out from reference TRBV7-3 and TRBJ2-1, the complete variable domain reads GAGVSQTPSNKVTEKGKYVELRCDPISGHTALYWYRQSLGQGPEFLIYFQGTGAADDSGLPNDRFFAVRPEGSVSTLKIQRTERGDSAVYLCASSPHSGRAINEQFFGPGTRLTVL.